This entry lists 16 T cell receptor beta chains sequenced from one sample in a study of CD8 T cells in Susac syndrome. Random hexamers served to reverse transcribe roughly 0.45 to 1 ug RNA. TCRdb called the immunoSEQ multiplex PCR reads again in MiXCR, with one record for every CDR3 protein. The sample has fewer than 350,000 distinct CDR3 sequences, about 91% seen once. What was sequenced was CD4+ T cells from PBMCs. Receptors originate from a human donor with multiple sclerosis.

The chain couples TRBV6-5 to TRBJ2-5; D is ambiguous. Germline loops: CDR1 MNHEY, CDR2 SVGAGI. The CDR3 runs 14 residues. Trimming removed 7 bases at V and 2 bases at J, with 14 bases between. The CDR3 coding sequence is TGTGCCAGCACCCATGGGCTTGATCAAGAGACCCAGTACTTC. Translated: CASTHGLDQETQYF.

The rearrangement links TRBV2 to TRBJ1-5; D not resolved. Germline values: CDR1 SNHLY, CDR2 FYNNEI. This CDR3 is built from 15 residues. Trimming shortened V by 3 bases and J by 7 bases, and 16 bases separated the two germline ends. The CDR3 loop is CASSDWSGFGQPQHF. CDR3 coding DNA: TGTGCCAGCAGTGACTGGTCAGGATTCGGGCAGCCCCAGCATTTT.

The chain links TRBV7-8 to TRBJ1-1; D gene ambiguous. CDR1 is SGHVS, CDR2 FQNEAQ, per germline. Trimming took off 5 bases at V and 0 bases at J, with 22 bases between the two ends. This CDR3 has 18 amino acids. The CDR3 sequence: CASSSGRVPSVMNTEAFF. CDR3 nucleotide sequence: TGTGCCAGCAGCAGTGGTCGGGTCCCTAGCGTCATGAACACTGAAGCTTTCTTT. The full variable domain, in which reference TRBV7-8 and TRBJ1-1 provide the parts outside the CDR3, is GAGVSQSPRYKVAKRGQDVALRCDPISGHVSLFWYQQALGQGPEFLTYFQNEAQLDKSGLPSDRFFAERPEGSVSTLKIQRTQQEDSAVYLCASSSGRVPSVMNTEAFFGQGTRLTVV.

The J gene is TRBJ2-3, the V gene TRBV27; possibly TRBD2 for D (7 bases). V was shortened by 8 bases and J by 4 bases, with 31 bases between the two germline ends. Germline CDR1 and CDR2: MNHEY and SMNVEV (reference sequence). This CDR3 comprises 19 residues. CDR3 DNA: TGTGCCAGCCCTTATCCGGGGGGCAGGGAAAGCATGTGCGCAGATACGCAGTATTTT. Translated, it gives CASPYPGGRESMCADTQYF.

This clonotype was found once. This chain uses TRBV3-1 with TRBJ2-5, with TRBD2 matching over 8 bases. V dropped 4 bases and J dropped 2; count of bases not matched to a gene: 12. Germline V gene lookup returns CDR1 LGHDT and CDR2 YNNKEL (reference sequence). The CDR3 sequence is 17 residues long. CDR3 amino acids: CASSPRRLAGPQETQYF. CDR3 DNA sequence: TGTGCCAGCAGCCCCCGGCGCCTAGCGGGCCCGCAAGAGACCCAGTACTTC.

The rearrangement joins TRBV29-1 to TRBJ1-2; the D is unclear. The length of the CDR3 is 14 residues. Trimming removed 7 bases at V and 3 bases at J, with 18 bases between. Germline-derived CDR1 and CDR2 are SQVTM and ANQGSEA. The CDR3 bases are TGCAGCGCCGAAGAGGCCCCAAGAGACTATGGCTACACCTTC. Protein product: CSAEEAPRDYGYTF.

The chain has TRBV19 and TRBJ2-3; D could derive from TRBD1 or TRBD2 (5 bases each). Germline values: CDR1 LNHDA, CDR2 SQIVND (reference sequence). The CDR3 consists of 14 residues. V lost 0 bases to trimming and J lost 2 bases, with 6 bases between them. Written as DNA, the CDR3 is TGTGCCAGTAGTATAGATGGGACCACAGATACGCAGTATTTT. This translates into CASSIDGTTDTQYF.

V usage is TRBV5-1 and J usage is TRBJ2-5; D might be TRBD2 (5 bases). Trimming cost V 2 bases and J 2 bases, with 7 bases left between them. Germline CDR1 SGHRS, CDR2 YFSETQ. The CDR3 spans 13 residues. The CDR3 coding sequence is TGCGCCAGCAGCTTTGAGCGGCAAGAGACCCAGTACTTC. Translating gives CASSFERQETQYF.

This chain links TRBV7-2 with TRBJ2-5; TRBD2 aligns across 7 bases. CDR1 is SGHTA and CDR2 is FQGNSA in the germline V gene. After removal of 4 bases from V and 4 bases from J, the junction contained 3 bases not matched to a gene. The CDR3 contains 13 residues. CDR3 nucleotide sequence: TGTGCCAGCAGCTCCCGGACTAGAGAGACCCAGTACTTC. This codes for CASSSRTRETQYF.

This chain uses TRBV7-2 with TRBJ1-1, with a tentative D call TRBD1 (5 bases). The germline CDR1 and CDR2 sequences are SGHTA and FQGNSA. V was clipped by 7 bases and J by 1 base, with 16 bases between them. The CDR3 consists of 15 residues. The CDR3 loop is CASTLTRQTNTEAFF. CDR3 DNA sequence: TGTGCCAGCACCCTTACGCGACAGACGAACACTGAAGCTTTCTTT.

The chain links TRBV7-9 to TRBJ1-1; no firm D call. Germline-derived CDR1 and CDR2 are SEHNR and FQNEAQ (reference sequence). Trimming pared 1 base from V and 4 bases from J, leaving 13 bases between. The CDR3 spans 15 residues. CDR3 coding DNA: TGTGCCAGCAGCTTAGGGCAGGCCTTGACCACTGAAGCTTTCTTT. It specifies CASSLGQALTTEAFF.

This chain joins TRBV7-9 and TRBJ1-3; D is ambiguous. The CDR3 has 12 amino acids. With 2 bases removed from V and 8 bases from J, the gap between germline ends came to 7 bases. Germline CDR1 SEHNR, CDR2 FQNEAQ (reference sequence). The CDR3 loop is CASSLSGDTIYF. DNA of the CDR3: TGTGCCAGCAGCTTATCCGGGGACACCATATATTTT.

The chain combines TRBV6-5 with TRBJ2-5; D gene uncertain. Trimming took 2 bases from V and 5 from J, leaving 3 bases between them. This CDR3 has 11 residues. In germline, CDR1 is MNHEY, CDR2 SVGAGI. As DNA, the CDR3 is TGTGCCAGCAGTTACAGTGAGACCCAGTACTTC. Its protein product is CASSYSETQYF.

The chain uses TRBV19 and TRBJ2-7; D gene unclear. Trimming took off 5 bases at V and 5 bases at J, with 13 bases between the two ends. Germline V gene data show CDR1 as LNHDA and CDR2 as SQIVND (reference sequence). The CDR3 runs to 13 residues. The CDR3 protein is CASSATLRDEQYF. In nucleotides, the CDR3 is TGTGCCAGTAGTGCTACCCTTCGGGACGAGCAGTACTTC.

This chain joins TRBV7-3 and TRBJ1-1, with D possibly matching TRBD1 (6 bases). Germline lookup yields CDR1 SGHTA and CDR2 FQGTGA. The V and J ends lost 0 bases and 6 bases respectively, with 17 bases between them. The CDR3 sequence is 16 residues long. The CDR3 is CASSLTPAGGRSEAFF. In DNA, the CDR3 is TGTGCCAGCAGCTTAACGCCGGCGGGGGGGCGGTCTGAAGCTTTCTTT.

The chain joins TRBV4-1 to TRBJ1-4; D remains ambiguous. There are 17 residues in the CDR3. With 3 bases removed from V and 0 bases from J, the gap between germline ends came to 14 bases. Per germline, CDR1 MGHRA and CDR2 YSYEKL. In nucleotides, the CDR3 is TGCGCCAGCAGCCATGAAAAGGTTAGGGCAACTAATGAAAAACTGTTTTTT. This translates into CASSHEKVRATNEKLFF.